This entry lists 14 T cell receptor beta chains sequenced from one sample in a study of blood T cell repertoires in COVID-19. The method was immunoSEQ multiplex PCR; TCRdb's version includes in-frame clones alone and lacks a portion of them. Of roughly 130,000 clones in the sample, more than 70% are singletons; the top ten hold 4.5% to 7%. Material: PBMCs or T cells enriched from blood (not recorded which). Receptors were obtained from a man in his forties with acute COVID-19.

This clone appeared a few times. The V call is TRBV6-5, the J call TRBJ1-2, with 7 bases lining up with TRBD1. This CDR3 region has 15 residues. Germline CDR1 MNHEY, CDR2 SVGAGI. V lost 5 bases and J lost 5; bases outside the gene matches: 11. This chain's CDR3 is CASSRRQGGVYGYTF. CDR3 coding DNA: TGTGCCAGCAGTCGCCGACAGGGCGGCGTTTATGGCTACACCTTC.

This rearrangement joins TRBV30 to TRBJ1-2, with 7 positions matching TRBD1. The CDR3 sequence is 17 residues long. Per the germline V gene, CDR1 is GTSNPN and CDR2 is SVGIG (reference sequence). V trimming: 5 bases; J trimming: 0 bases; junction bases outside the gene matches: 15. The CDR3 region is CAWDPGTARPSNYGYTF. CDR3 bases: TGTGCCTGGGACCCCGGGACAGCCAGACCCTCTAACTATGGCTACACCTTC. The full variable domain, in which reference TRBV30 and TRBJ1-2 provide the parts outside the CDR3, is SQTIHQWPATLVQPVGSPLSLECTVEGTSNPNLYWYRQAAGRGLQLLFYSVGIGQISSEVPQNLSASRPQDRQFILSSKKLLLSDSGFYLCAWDPGTARPSNYGYTFGSGTRLTVV.

This clone has only a few counts. The CDR3 nucleotides are TGTGCCAGCAGAAGCAGCTTACAGGGGAAGCAGCCCCAGCATTTT. Translation: CASRSSLQGKQPQHF. This chain joins TRBV28 and TRBJ1-5; 7 bases agree with TRBD1. Losses at the gene ends were 6 bases for V and 7 bases for J; bases not matched to a gene: 12. Per germline, CDR1 MDHEN and CDR2 SYDVKM. This CDR3 has 15 amino acids.

The rearrangement joins TRBV7-2 to TRBJ2-2; D is undetermined. V dropped 3 bases and J dropped 6 bases, with 5 bases sitting between them. Germline V CDR1 and CDR2: SGHTA, FQGNSA. The length of the CDR3 is 12 residues. CDR3 coding DNA: TGTGCCAGCAGCTTTGTAGCCGGGGAGCTGTTTTTT. Amino acids: CASSFVAGELFF. Filled out from reference TRBV7-2 and TRBJ2-2, the complete variable domain reads GAGVSQSPSNKVTEKGKDVELRCDPISGHTALYWYRQSLGQGLEFLIYFQGNSAPDKSGLPSDRFSAERTGGSVSTLTIQRTQQEDSAVYLCASSFVAGELFFGEGSRLTVL.

The chain employs TRBV4-1 and TRBJ1-1; D is unclear. The CDR3 covers 13 residues. The germline gives CDR1 MGHRA, CDR2 YSYEKL. V lost 4 bases to trimming and J lost 4 bases, with 10 bases between them. The CDR3 nucleotides read TGCGCCAGCAGCCTAGCCGTCGGCACTGAAGCTTTCTTT. Translation gives CASSLAVGTEAFF.

The chain combines TRBV9 with TRBJ1-2; 9 bases are shared with TRBD1. Germline values: CDR1 SGDLS, CDR2 YYNGEE. This CDR3 comprises 15 residues. Losses at the gene ends were 4 bases for V and 5 bases for J; bases not matched to a gene: 9. DNA for the CDR3: TGTGCCAGCAGCTTCCAAGGCGGGACAGGGTATGGCTACACCTTC. It encodes CASSFQGGTGYGYTF.

This rearrangement joins TRBV18 to TRBJ1-1, with 7 bases matching TRBD1. J gave up 3 bases and V 7 bases, and 8 bases lay outside the gene matches. Germline V gene data show CDR1 as KGHSH and CDR2 as LQKENI. The CDR3 is 14 residues long. The CDR3 DNA is TGTGCCAGCTTTCGGACAGGAGGAGACACTGAAGCTTTCTTT. Amino acid sequence: CASFRTGGDTEAFF.

The chain uses TRBV30 and TRBJ1-5, with D maybe TRBD1 (5 bases). Per germline, CDR1 GTSNPN and CDR2 SVGIG (reference sequence). This CDR3 has 13 amino acids. Trimming took 4 bases from V and 3 from J, leaving 10 bases between them. The CDR3: CAWTQGNNQPQHF. Here the CDR3 DNA reads TGTGCCTGGACCCAGGGAAACAATCAGCCCCAGCATTTT.

The genes are TRBV4-1 and TRBJ2-7; no clear D. Trimming took off 1 base at V and 0 bases at J, with 7 bases between the two ends. The germline CDR1 and CDR2 sequences are MGHRA and YSYEKL. The CDR3 covers 14 residues. The chain's CDR3 is CASSQVENSYEQYF. The DNA for the CDR3 is TGCGCCAGCAGCCAAGTGGAGAACTCCTACGAGCAGTACTTC.

This chain connects TRBV7-6 to TRBJ1-2, with no clear D. This CDR3 has 14 residues. Trimming cost V 1 base and J 3 bases, with 9 bases left between them. The germline V gene encodes CDR1 SGHVS and CDR2 FNYEAQ. CDR3 bases: TGTGCCAGCAGCTTAGGGGAGGGTTACTATGGCTACACCTTC. Translation: CASSLGEGYYGYTF. The variable domain in full, completed from reference TRBV7-6 and TRBJ1-2, reads GAGVSQSPRYKVTKRGQDVALRCDPISGHVSLYWYRQALGQGPEFLTYFNYEAQQDKSGLPNDRFSAERPEGSISTLTIQRTEQRDSAMYRCASSLGEGYYGYTFGSGTRLTVV.

The count of this clone is one. The chain combines TRBV3-1 (or the pseudogene TRBV3-2) with TRBJ2-1; D might be TRBD1 (6 bases). V lost 8 bases, J lost 4 bases, and 9 bases lay in between. Germline CDR1 reads LGHDT; CDR2 reads YNNKEL (reference sequence). This CDR3 has 12 residues. CDR3 region: CASGGVYNEQFF. DNA for the CDR3: TGTGCCAGCGGGGGCGTGTACAATGAGCAGTTCTTC.

The chain combines TRBV7-6 with TRBJ2-2; weak D call: TRBD1 (5 bases). In germline, CDR1 is SGHVS, CDR2 FNYEAQ. The CDR3 spans 16 residues. V lost 8 bases and J lost 4, with 20 bases in between. The CDR3 nucleotides are TGTGCCAGCTCCCCTGGGGCAGAACTCGTCACCGGGGAGCTGTTTTTT. The encoded protein is CASSPGAELVTGELFF.

J is TRBJ1-2 and V is TRBV6-5, with a weak D call TRBD1 (6 bases). Germline-derived CDR1 and CDR2 are MNHEY and SVGAGI. The CDR3 sequence is 12 residues long. V lost 4 bases and J lost 8, with 11 bases in between. CDR3 in DNA: TGTGCCAGCAGTTTCGACAGGAGGGGCTACACCTTC. Amino acids: CASSFDRRGYTF.

The chain links TRBV6-4 to TRBJ1-1; D uncertain. Per germline, CDR1 MRHNA and CDR2 SNTAGT. The CDR3 loop spans 13 amino acids. V was shortened by 3 bases and J by 1 base, with 6 bases between the two germline ends. CDR3 residues: CASSEGRNTEAFF. As DNA, the CDR3 is TGTGCCAGCAGTGAAGGGAGGAACACTGAAGCTTTCTTT.